The 14 T cell receptor beta chains listed next were all sequenced from one sample in a study of cytomegalovirus exposure and HLA in healthy donors. Primers included in the PCR were 60 Vbeta and 13 Jbeta primers. Profiled with immunoSEQ multiplex PCR; TCRdb holds only in-frame clones, not every one. The table lists some 150,000 clones, under 85% of them singletons. The material sequenced was PBMCs. The receptors come from a human donor in good health.

The chain couples TRBV30 to TRBJ2-7; D possibly corresponds to TRBD2 (5 bases). Between the trimmed V and J ends, which lost 5 bases and 2 bases, there was a span of 13 bases. In germline, CDR1 is GTSNPN, CDR2 SVGIG (reference sequence). This CDR3 has 13 residues. The CDR3 DNA sequence: TGTGCCTGGGGCCCTGGACTGACCTACGAGCAGTACTTC. Its protein product is CAWGPGLTYEQYF.

The chain combines TRBV6-1 with TRBJ2-3, with D maybe TRBD1 (6 bases). The CDR3 loop spans 14 amino acids. The V gene's germline CDR1 is MNHNS and CDR2 SASEGT. V was cut by 6 bases and J by 3 bases, with 13 bases left in between. In DNA form, the CDR3 reads TGTGCCAGCAGATACCCGACAGGTACAGATACGCAGTATTTT. It is translated as CASRYPTGTDTQYF.

The J gene is TRBJ2-7, the V gene TRBV7-6; TRBD1 agrees at 10 bases. CDR3 length: 14 amino acids. Trimming removed 4 bases from V and 7 bases from J; junction bases left unmatched: 7. Germline CDR1 reads SGHVS; CDR2 reads FNYEAQ. This chain's CDR3 is CASSSRTGGGEQYF. CDR3 bases: TGTGCCAGCAGCTCCCGGACAGGGGGGGGAGAGCAGTACTTC.

The V gene is TRBV25-1, the J gene TRBJ1-1; D is possibly TRBD1 (6 bases). Per the germline V gene, CDR1 is MGHDK and CDR2 is SYGVNS. The CDR3 runs 12 residues. V lost 4 bases and J lost 12, with 15 bases in between. CDR3 sequence: CASSVLGGQTFF. In nucleotides, the CDR3 is TGTGCCAGCAGTGTTCTAGGGGGTCAAACTTTCTTT. The variable domain in full, completed from reference TRBV25-1 and TRBJ1-1, reads EADIYQTPRYLVIGTGKKITLECSQTMGHDKMYWYQQDPGMELHLIHYSYGVNSTEKGDLSSESTVSRIRTEHFPLTLESARPSHTSQYLCASSVLGGQTFFGQGTRLTVV.

This clone showed up just a few times. This chain connects TRBV14 to TRBJ1-4; 7 nucleotides agree with TRBD1. This CDR3 spans 16 amino acids. In germline, CDR1 is SGHDN, CDR2 FVKESK. J gave up 7 bases and V 4 bases, and 12 bases lay outside the gene matches. CDR3 DNA: TGTGCCAGCAGCCGTCACAGGGGCGGCGGTGGTGAAAAACTGTTTTTT. It encodes CASSRHRGGGGEKLFF.

The rearrangement joins TRBV19 to TRBJ2-7, with 9 bases matching TRBD1. The CDR3 loop spans 14 amino acids. Trimming took 5 bases from V and 1 from J; bases not matched to a gene: 3. Germline assignment: CDR1 LNHDA and CDR2 SQIVND (reference sequence). The CDR3 region is CASSLGTGSYEQYF. CDR3 nucleotide sequence: TGTGCCAGTAGTCTCGGGACAGGGTCCTACGAGCAGTACTTC.

The chain links TRBV11-2 to TRBJ2-5, with 10 bases aligning to TRBD2. The CDR3 is 14 residues long. CDR1 is SGHAT, CDR2 FQNNGV, per germline. V shed 6 bases and J 3 bases; nucleotides not matched to a gene: 4. The DNA for the CDR3 is TGTGCCAGCAGGGAGAGCGGGGGGGAAGAGACCCAGTACTTC. Protein: CASRESGGEETQYF. Complete variable domain (other parts from reference TRBV11-2 and TRBJ2-5): EAGVAQSPRYKIIEKRQSVAFWCNPISGHATLYWYQQILGQGPKLLIQFQNNGVVDDSQLPKDRFSAERLKGVDSTLKIQPAKLEDSAVYLCASRESGGEETQYFGPGTRLLVL.

The chain links TRBV27 to TRBJ1-5; 8 bases are a match to TRBD1. The ends lost 9 bases at V and 4 bases at J; junction bases unmatched: 2. Germline CDR1 reads MNHEY; CDR2 reads SMNVEV (reference sequence). CDR3 size: 12 residues. The CDR3 DNA is TGTGCCAGTAGGGACAGGAATCAGCCCCAGCATTTT. The encoded protein is CASRDRNQPQHF.

This chain joins TRBV5-5 and TRBJ2-5, with TRBD2 identical over 8 bases. Germline loops: CDR1 SGHKS, CDR2 YYEKEE (reference sequence). The CDR3 length is 16 residues. J was trimmed by 5 bases and V by 2 bases; bases with no gene match: 11. CDR3 coding DNA: TGTGCCAGCAGCTTTTTCTCCGGGGGGGCCGGGGAGACCCAGTACTTC. It codes for CASSFFSGGAGETQYF.

This clone was seen only a few times. J is TRBJ1-2 and V is TRBV30; D is ambiguous. Trimming removed 2 bases at V and 4 bases at J, with 8 bases between. Germline V gene data show CDR1 as GTSNPN and CDR2 as SVGIG (reference sequence). This CDR3 has 12 amino acids. The CDR3 spells CAWSPRSYGYTF. The CDR3 DNA is TGTGCCTGGAGTCCCCGTAGCTATGGCTACACCTTC.

This rearrangement joins TRBV4-1 to TRBJ2-7, with TRBD1 matching over 9 bases. The CDR3 covers 15 residues. The junction had 3 bases not matched to a gene; V was cut back by 2 bases and J by 1 base. Germline V gene data show CDR1 as MGHRA and CDR2 as YSYEKL. The CDR3 DNA follows: TGCGCCAGCAGCCAACAGGGACAGGGTTCCTACGAGCAGTACTTC. It translates to CASSQQGQGSYEQYF.

The genes are TRBV25-1 and TRBJ2-5, with D possibly TRBD1 on 6 matching bases. The CDR3 extends over 14 amino acids. The germline gives CDR1 MGHDK, CDR2 SYGVNS. V was pared by 0 bases and J by 6 bases, with 11 bases between. The CDR3 reads CASSEYTGRQTQYF. CDR3 coding DNA: TGTGCCAGCAGTGAATATACAGGGCGGCAGACCCAGTACTTC.

This chain connects TRBV5-6 to TRBJ2-7, with a possible D match to TRBD1 (6 bases). Between the trimmed V and J ends, which lost 2 bases and 6 bases, there was a span of 9 bases. The germline V gene encodes CDR1 SGHDT and CDR2 YYEEEE. The CDR3 consists of 12 residues. The CDR3 bases are TGTGCCAGCAGCTTTCAGGGGAGCGAGCAGTACTTC. Its translation: CASSFQGSEQYF.

This sequence joins TRBV7-8 and TRBJ1-5; unclear D gene. Trimming took off 2 bases at V and 0 bases at J, with 8 bases between the two ends. The CDR3 is made up of 15 amino acids. Per germline, CDR1 SGHVS and CDR2 FQNEAQ. The CDR3 reads CASSLWAYSNQPQHF. The CDR3 DNA reads as TGTGCCAGCAGCTTATGGGCTTATAGCAATCAGCCCCAGCATTTT.